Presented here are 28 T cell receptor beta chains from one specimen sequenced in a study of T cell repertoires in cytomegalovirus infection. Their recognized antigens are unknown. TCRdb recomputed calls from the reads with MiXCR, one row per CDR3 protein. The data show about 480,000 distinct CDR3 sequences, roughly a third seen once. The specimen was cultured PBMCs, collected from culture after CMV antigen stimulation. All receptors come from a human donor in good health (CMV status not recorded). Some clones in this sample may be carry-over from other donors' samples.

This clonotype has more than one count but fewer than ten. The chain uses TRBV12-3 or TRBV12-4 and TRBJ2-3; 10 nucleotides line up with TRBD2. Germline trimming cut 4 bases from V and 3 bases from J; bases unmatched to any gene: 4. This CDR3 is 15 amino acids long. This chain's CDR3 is CASSSRGLATDTQYF. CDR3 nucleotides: TGTGCCAGCAGTTCGCGGGGACTAGCGACAGATACGCAGTATTTT.

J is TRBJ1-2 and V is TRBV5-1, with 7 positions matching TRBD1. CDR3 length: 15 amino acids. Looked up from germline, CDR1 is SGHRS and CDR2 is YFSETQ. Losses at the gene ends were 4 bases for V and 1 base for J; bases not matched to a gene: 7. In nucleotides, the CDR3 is TGCGCCAGCAGCCCCGCGGACAGGAGTAACTATGGCTACACCTTC. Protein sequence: CASSPADRSNYGYTF.

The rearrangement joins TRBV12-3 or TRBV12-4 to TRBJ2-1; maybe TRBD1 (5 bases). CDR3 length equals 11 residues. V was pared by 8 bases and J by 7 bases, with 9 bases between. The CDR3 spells CASGQGNEQFF. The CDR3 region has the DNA TGTGCCAGCGGGCAGGGTAATGAGCAGTTCTTC.

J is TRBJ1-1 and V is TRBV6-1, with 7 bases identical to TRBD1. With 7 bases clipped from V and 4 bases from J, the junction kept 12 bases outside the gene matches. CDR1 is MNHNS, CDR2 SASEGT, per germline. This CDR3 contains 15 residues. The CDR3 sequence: CASKIDRAVVTEAFF. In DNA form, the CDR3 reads TGTGCCAGCAAAATTGACAGGGCAGTAGTCACTGAAGCTTTCTTT.

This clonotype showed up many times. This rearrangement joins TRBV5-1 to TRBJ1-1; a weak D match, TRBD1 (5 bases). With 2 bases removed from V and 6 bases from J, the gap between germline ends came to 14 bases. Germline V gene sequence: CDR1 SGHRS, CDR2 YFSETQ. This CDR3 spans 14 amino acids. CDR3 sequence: CASSLTGPRAEAFF. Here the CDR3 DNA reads TGCGCCAGCAGCTTAACAGGCCCAAGGGCTGAAGCTTTCTTT.

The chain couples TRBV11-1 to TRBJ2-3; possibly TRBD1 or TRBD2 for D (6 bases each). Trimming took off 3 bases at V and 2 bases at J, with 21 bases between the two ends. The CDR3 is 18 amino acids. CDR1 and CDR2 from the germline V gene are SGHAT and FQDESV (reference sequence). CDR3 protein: CASSFDPGTGGYTDTQYF. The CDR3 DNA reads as TGTGCCAGCAGCTTCGACCCCGGAACCGGGGGCTACACAGATACGCAGTATTTT.

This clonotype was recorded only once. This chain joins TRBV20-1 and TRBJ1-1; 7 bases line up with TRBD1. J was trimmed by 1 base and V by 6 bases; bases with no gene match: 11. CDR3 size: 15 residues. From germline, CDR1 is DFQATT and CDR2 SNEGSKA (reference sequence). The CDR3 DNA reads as TGCAGTGCCCGAGGGGGGCGGACAGGGAACACTGAAGCTTTCTTT. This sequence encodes CSARGGRTGNTEAFF.

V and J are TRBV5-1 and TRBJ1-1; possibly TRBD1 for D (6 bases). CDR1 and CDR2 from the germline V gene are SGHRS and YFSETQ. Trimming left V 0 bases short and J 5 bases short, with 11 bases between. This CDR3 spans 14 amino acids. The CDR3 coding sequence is TGCGCCAGCAGCTTGGCAGGGGTGGAAACTGAAGCTTTCTTT. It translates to CASSLAGVETEAFF.

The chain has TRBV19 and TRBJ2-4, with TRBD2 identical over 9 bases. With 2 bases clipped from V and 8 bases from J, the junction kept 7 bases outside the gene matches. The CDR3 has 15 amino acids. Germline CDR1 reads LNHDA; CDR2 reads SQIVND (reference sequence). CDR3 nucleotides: TGTGCCAGTAGTATACTAGCGGGGATGAGGGACATTCAGTACTTC. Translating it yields CASSILAGMRDIQYF.

The CDR3 bases are TGTGCCAGCAGCTTAGATGGGGGAAACTACAATGAGCAGTTCTTC. It translates to CASSLDGGNYNEQFF. The rearrangement uses TRBV11-2 and TRBJ2-1, with D perhaps TRBD1 or TRBD2 (5 bases each). The CDR3 sequence is 15 residues long. Germline V gene sequence: CDR1 SGHAT, CDR2 FQNNGV. Between the trimmed V and J ends, which lost 0 bases and 3 bases, there was a span of 9 bases. The full variable domain, with the rest looked up from reference TRBV11-2 and TRBJ2-1, is EAGVAQSPRYKIIEKRQSVAFWCNPISGHATLYWYQQILGQGPKLLIQFQNNGVVDDSQLPKDRFSAERLKGVDSTLKIQPAKLEDSAVYLCASSLDGGNYNEQFFGPGTRLTVL.

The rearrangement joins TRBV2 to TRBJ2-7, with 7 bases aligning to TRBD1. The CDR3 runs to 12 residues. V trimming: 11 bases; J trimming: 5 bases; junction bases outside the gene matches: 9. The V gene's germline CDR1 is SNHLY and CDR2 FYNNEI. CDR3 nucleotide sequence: TGTGCCGCACAGACAGGGTATGACGAGCAGTACTTC. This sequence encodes CAAQTGYDEQYF. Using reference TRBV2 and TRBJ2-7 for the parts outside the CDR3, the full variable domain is EPEVTQTPSHQVTQMGQEVILRCVPISNHLYFYWYRQILGQKVEFLVSFYNNEISEKSEIFDDQFSVERPDGSNFTLKIRSTKLEDSAMYFCAAQTGYDEQYFGPGTRLTVT.

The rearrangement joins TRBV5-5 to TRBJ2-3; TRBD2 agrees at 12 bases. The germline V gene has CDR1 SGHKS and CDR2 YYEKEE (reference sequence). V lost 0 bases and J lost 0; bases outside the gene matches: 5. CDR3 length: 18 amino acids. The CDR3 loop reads CASSLGPSGRDSTDTQYF. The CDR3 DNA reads TGTGCCAGCAGCTTGGGCCCTAGCGGGAGGGATAGCACAGATACGCAGTATTTT.

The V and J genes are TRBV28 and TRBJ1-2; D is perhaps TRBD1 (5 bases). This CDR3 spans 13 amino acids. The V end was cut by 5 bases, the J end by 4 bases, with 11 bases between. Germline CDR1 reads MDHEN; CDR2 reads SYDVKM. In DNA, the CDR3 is TGTGCCAGCAGTACCGGGACCCTCTATGGCTACACCTTC. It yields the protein CASSTGTLYGYTF.

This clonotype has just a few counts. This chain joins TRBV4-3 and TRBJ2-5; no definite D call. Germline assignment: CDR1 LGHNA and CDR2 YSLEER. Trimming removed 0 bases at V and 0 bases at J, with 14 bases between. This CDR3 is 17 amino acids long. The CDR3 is CASSQDTRTLNQETQYF. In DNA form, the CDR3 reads TGCGCCAGCAGCCAAGACACTCGGACGCTAAACCAAGAGACCCAGTACTTC.

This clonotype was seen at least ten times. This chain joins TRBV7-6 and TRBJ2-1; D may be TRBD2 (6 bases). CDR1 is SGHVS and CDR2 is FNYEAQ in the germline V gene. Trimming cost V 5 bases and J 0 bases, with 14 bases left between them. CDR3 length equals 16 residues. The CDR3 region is CASSPLDGSSYNEQFF. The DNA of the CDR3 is TGTGCCAGCAGCCCCTTGGACGGGAGCTCCTACAATGAGCAGTTCTTC.

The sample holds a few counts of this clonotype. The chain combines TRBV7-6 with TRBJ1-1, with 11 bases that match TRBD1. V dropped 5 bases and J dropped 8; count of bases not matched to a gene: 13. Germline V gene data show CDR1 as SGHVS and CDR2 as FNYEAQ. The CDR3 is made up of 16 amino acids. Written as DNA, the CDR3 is TGTGCCAGCAGCCCGTCCCGGGACAGGGGGAACCCGGAAGCTTTCTTT. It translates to CASSPSRDRGNPEAFF.

The CDR3, as DNA: TGCAGTGCTAGAGGGGTCCAGCGGGTATTGAGTGAGCAGTTCTTC. This translates into CSARGVQRVLSEQFF. The genes are TRBV20-1 and TRBJ2-1; TRBD2 is a possible D gene (6 bases). Germline V gene sequence: CDR1 DFQATT, CDR2 SNEGSKA (reference sequence). CDR3 length: 15 residues. Trimming removed 1 base from V and 9 bases from J, with 19 bases in between.

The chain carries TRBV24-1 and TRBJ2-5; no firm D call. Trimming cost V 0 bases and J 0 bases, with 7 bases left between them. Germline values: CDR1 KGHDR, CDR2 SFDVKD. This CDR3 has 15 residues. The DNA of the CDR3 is TGTGCCACCAGTGATTTGCCCGGTGACCAAGAGACCCAGTACTTC. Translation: CATSDLPGDQETQYF.

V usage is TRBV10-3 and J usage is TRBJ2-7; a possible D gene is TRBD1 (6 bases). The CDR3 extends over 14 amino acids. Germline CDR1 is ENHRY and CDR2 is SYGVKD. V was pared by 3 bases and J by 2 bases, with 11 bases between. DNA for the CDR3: TGTGCCATCAGTGACACCACAGGGCCCTACGAGCAGTACGTC. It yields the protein CAISDTTGPYEQYV.

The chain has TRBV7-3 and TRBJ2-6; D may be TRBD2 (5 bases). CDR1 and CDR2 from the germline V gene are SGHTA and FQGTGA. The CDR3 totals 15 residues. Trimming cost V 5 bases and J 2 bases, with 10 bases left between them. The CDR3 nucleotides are TGTGCCAGCAGCGTAGACGGGACTGGGGCCAACGTCCTGACTTTC. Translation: CASSVDGTGANVLTF.

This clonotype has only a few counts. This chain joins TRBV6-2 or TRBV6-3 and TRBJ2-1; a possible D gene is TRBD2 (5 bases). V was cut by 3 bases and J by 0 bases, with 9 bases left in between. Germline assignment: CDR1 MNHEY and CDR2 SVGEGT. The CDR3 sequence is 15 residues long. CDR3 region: CASSYWESSYNEQFF. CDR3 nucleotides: TGTGCCAGCAGTTATTGGGAGAGCTCCTACAATGAGCAGTTCTTC.

Written as DNA, the CDR3 is TGTGCCAGCAGGGGATCGCTAGCAGAAGGCGATGAGCAGTTCTTC. It codes for CASRGSLAEGDEQFF. The chain links TRBV7-9 to TRBJ2-1; weak D call: TRBD2 (5 bases). From germline, CDR1 is SEHNR and CDR2 FQNEAQ (reference sequence). There are 15 residues in the CDR3. The ends were cut back, 6 bases at V and 8 bases at J, with 20 bases in the middle.

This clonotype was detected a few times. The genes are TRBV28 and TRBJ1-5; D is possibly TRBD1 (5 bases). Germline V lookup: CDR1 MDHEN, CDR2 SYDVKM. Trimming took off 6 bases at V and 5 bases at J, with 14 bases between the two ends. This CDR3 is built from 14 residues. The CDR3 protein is CASSLDSNYQPQHF. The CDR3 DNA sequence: TGTGCCAGCAGCCTAGACAGCAACTATCAGCCCCAGCATTTT. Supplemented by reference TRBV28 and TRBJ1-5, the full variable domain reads DVKVTQSSRYLVKRTGEKVFLECVQDMDHENMFWYRQDPGLGLRLIYFSYDVKMKEKGDIPEGYSVSREKKERFSLILESASTNQTSMYLCASSLDSNYQPQHFGDGTRLSIL.

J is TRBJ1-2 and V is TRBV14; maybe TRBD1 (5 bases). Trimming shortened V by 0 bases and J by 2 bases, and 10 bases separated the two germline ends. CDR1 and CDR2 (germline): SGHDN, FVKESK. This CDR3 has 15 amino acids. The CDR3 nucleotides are TGTGCCAGCAGCCAAGAGTGGACACTCAACTATGGCTACACCTTC. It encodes CASSQEWTLNYGYTF. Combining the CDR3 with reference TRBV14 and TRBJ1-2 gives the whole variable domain EAGVTQFPSHSVIEKGQTVTLRCDPISGHDNLYWYRRVMGKEIKFLLHFVKESKQDESGMPNNRFLAERTGGTYSTLKVQPAELEDSGVYFCASSQEWTLNYGYTFGSGTRLTVV.

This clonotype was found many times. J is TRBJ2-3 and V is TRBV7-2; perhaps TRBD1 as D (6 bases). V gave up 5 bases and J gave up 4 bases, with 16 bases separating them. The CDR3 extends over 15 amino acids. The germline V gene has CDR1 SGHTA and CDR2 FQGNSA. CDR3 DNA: TGTGCCAGCAGCCAACAGGGCCTCCCCCCAGATACGCAGTATTTT. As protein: CASSQQGLPPDTQYF.

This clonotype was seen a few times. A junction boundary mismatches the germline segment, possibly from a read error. This CDR3 reads CASGGLASSF. The CDR3 bases are TGTGCCAGCGGGGGACTAGCCTCCTCCTTC. The V call is TRBV28, the J call TRBJ2-1; the match to TRBD2 covers 9 bases. The CDR3 has 10 amino acids. The germline V gene has CDR1 MDHEN and CDR2 SYDVKM.

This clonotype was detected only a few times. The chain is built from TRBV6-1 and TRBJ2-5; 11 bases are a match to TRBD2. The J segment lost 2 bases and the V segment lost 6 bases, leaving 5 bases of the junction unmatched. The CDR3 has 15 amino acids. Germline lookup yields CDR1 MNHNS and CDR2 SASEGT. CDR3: CASSPTSGIQETQYF. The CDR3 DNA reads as TGTGCCAGCAGCCCGACTAGCGGGATTCAAGAGACCCAGTACTTC.

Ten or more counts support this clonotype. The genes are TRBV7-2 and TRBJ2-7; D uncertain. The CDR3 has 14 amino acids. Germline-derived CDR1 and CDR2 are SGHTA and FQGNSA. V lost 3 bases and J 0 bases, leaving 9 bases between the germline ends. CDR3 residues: CASSLDRLSYEQYV. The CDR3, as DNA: TGTGCCAGCAGCTTGGATCGGCTCTCCTACGAGCAGTACGTC.